Reported below is one T cell receptor (beta chain). This sample was taken from a study of blood T cell repertoires in COVID-19. Across the study: Material from acute and convalescent COVID-19 was sourced from the United States, Italy and Spain. Sources were T cells, B-cell-depleted T cells, or PBMCs; the material itself was cDNA or gDNA.

Libraries were prepared by immunoSEQ multiplex PCR; TCRdb keeps only in-frame clonotypes and omits some of them. The sample holds roughly 250,000 clones, 65% to 85% seen once. The CDR3 sequence is 13 residues long. V was shortened by 3 bases and J by 4 bases, with 7 bases between the two germline ends. Looked up from germline, CDR1 is KGHSH and CDR2 is LQKENI. The TCR comes from a woman aged 40 to 50 with active or convalescent COVID-19. Sequenced: peripheral blood. J is TRBJ1-5 and V is TRBV18; D not certain. CDR3 DNA: TGTGCCAGCTCACCCGGACTAAATCAGCCCCAGCATTTT. It is translated as CASSPGLNQPQHF.